This TCR beta chain is drawn from a study of blood T cells in healthy people across ages. Study-level findings and limits: In these data, TCR beta diversity tracked strongly with naive T cell percentage.

With a J-beta primer mix and a sample-barcoded 5' primer, a second PCR ran roughly 6 to 12 cycles. TCRdb independently ran MiXCR on the 5' RACE reads; one entry per CDR3 protein. The table lists more than 900,000 distinct CDR3 sequences, 25% to 35% of them singletons. About this clonotype: Its cognate antigen is unknown.

The germline CDR1 and CDR2 sequences are MNHEY and SMNVEV (reference sequence). Trimming removed 3 bases from V and 7 bases from J, with 15 bases in between. The CDR3 runs 15 residues. These data were also reused for a study on T cells of mothers and their children. That study reports: A few healthy Caucasian mothers gave samples, and so did their six children. Detection yielded no persistent microchimeric T cell clones.

Sample: blood. This chain connects TRBV27 to TRBJ1-4; D is undetermined. The sequence was collected from a woman aged 40 to 50 in good health. CDR3 sequence reads: CASSFAGTEGEKLFF. DNA for the CDR3: TGTGCCAGCAGTTTTGCAGGAACCGAGGGTGAAAAACTGTTTTTT.